Presented here are 25 T cell receptor beta chains from one specimen sequenced in a study of blood T cell repertoires in COVID-19. Only in-frame clones appear in the TCRdb table, and some are missing; sequencing was by immunoSEQ multiplex PCR. The repertoire consists of 130,000 or so clones, with roughly 80% occurring once and the leading ten covering around 1.4%. Sequencing used peripheral blood. These receptors came from a man aged 60-69 years with acute or convalescent COVID-19.

This clone was observed a few times. The gene calls are TRBV19 and TRBJ2-1, with a weak D call TRBD1 (5 bases). Per germline, CDR1 LNHDA and CDR2 SQIVND (reference sequence). V lost 6 bases and J 10 bases, leaving 19 bases between the germline ends. This CDR3 comprises 14 residues. CDR3 bases: TGTGCCAGTAGCTTTGATGGGGCACTCCCGGAGCAGTTCTTC. Translation gives CASSFDGALPEQFF.

This chain links TRBV29-1 with TRBJ2-7; 9 positions agree with TRBD2. Germline V CDR1 and CDR2: SQVTM, ANQGSEA. V lost 4 bases to trimming and J lost 3 bases; unmatched junction nucleotides: 4. The CDR3 spans 13 residues. The CDR3 coding sequence is TGCAGCGTTGTTTGGCGGGAGGGCTACGAGCAGTACTTC. Its translation: CSVVWREGYEQYF.

About this clone: Different DNA sequences within this sample yield the same CDR3. The J gene is TRBJ1-1, the V gene TRBV5-1; D ambiguous. The V and J ends lost 1 base and 0 bases respectively, with 7 bases between them. Germline CDR1 is SGHRS and CDR2 is YFSETQ. There are 14 residues in the CDR3. The CDR3 sequence is CASSLSLMNTEAFF. The CDR3, as DNA: TGCGCCAGCAGCTTGTCACTCATGAACACTGAAGCTTTCTTT.

The genes are TRBV5-1 and TRBJ1-1, with 7 bases identical to TRBD1. The CDR3 has 14 amino acids. Germline CDR1 is SGHRS and CDR2 is YFSETQ. V was pared by 3 bases and J by 1 base, with 3 bases of the junction left unmatched. The CDR3 DNA sequence: TGCGCCAGCAGCTCGACAGGGCCGAACACTGAAGCTTTCTTT. Residues: CASSSTGPNTEAFF.

The chain is built from TRBV19 and TRBJ1-5; D remains ambiguous. Deletions cut 0 bases from V and 3 bases from J, with 9 bases between. This CDR3 region has 15 residues. The germline gives CDR1 LNHDA, CDR2 SQIVND (reference sequence). DNA of the CDR3: TGTGCCAGTAGTATAGATGGCGGTTTCAATCAGCCCCAGCATTTT. Amino acid sequence: CASSIDGGFNQPQHF.

The chain has TRBV5-4 and TRBJ1-2, with D perhaps TRBD1 (6 bases). The V and J ends lost 4 bases and 6 bases respectively, with 10 bases between them. The CDR3 is 12 amino acids. Germline V gene lookup returns CDR1 SGHNT and CDR2 YYREEE (reference sequence). CDR3 loop: CASSEGGNGYTF. CDR3 DNA: TGTGCCAGCAGCGAGGGGGGGAATGGCTACACCTTC.

This chain joins TRBV2 and TRBJ2-7, with D hard to call. The CDR3 consists of 11 residues. V was clipped by 8 bases and J by 4 bases, with 9 bases between them. Germline CDR1 reads SNHLY; CDR2 reads FYNNEI. The chain's CDR3 is CASSSQYEQYF. Written as DNA, the CDR3 is TGTGCCAGCTCGTCACAGTACGAGCAGTACTTC. The variable domain in full, with the rest retrieved from reference TRBV2 and TRBJ2-7, is EPEVTQTPSHQVTQMGQEVILRCVPISNHLYFYWYRQILGQKVEFLVSFYNNEISEKSEIFDDQFSVERPDGSNFTLKIRSTKLEDSAMYFCASSSQYEQYFGPGTRLTVT.

The chain combines TRBV29-1 with TRBJ2-7, with a weak D call TRBD1 (6 bases). Trimming shortened V by 3 bases and J by 12 bases, and 15 bases separated the two germline ends. Germline CDR1 and CDR2: SQVTM and ANQGSEA. This CDR3 has 11 residues. Here the CDR3 reads CSVETTGFAYF. CDR3 nucleotides: TGCAGCGTTGAGACGACAGGCTTCGCGTACTTC.

The chain links TRBV5-1 to TRBJ2-2; a weak D match, TRBD1 (6 bases). The CDR3 is made up of 14 amino acids. With 3 bases removed from V and 8 bases from J, the gap between germline ends came to 14 bases. CDR1 and CDR2 (germline): SGHRS, YFSETQ. CDR3 protein: CASSSTQGIGELFF. The CDR3, as DNA: TGCGCCAGCAGCTCAACCCAGGGGATTGGGGAGCTGTTTTTT.

The chain has TRBV27 and TRBJ2-2; 11 bases match TRBD1. Germline values: CDR1 MNHEY, CDR2 SMNVEV (reference sequence). Germline trimming cut 6 bases from V and 8 bases from J; bases unmatched to any gene: 5. The CDR3 contains 14 residues. The CDR3 nucleotides are TGTGCCAGCAGGCCGGGACAGGGGGAGGGGGAGCTGTTTTTT. It encodes CASRPGQGEGELFF.

With respect to this clone: Other DNA sequences of this sample code for an identical CDR3. This chain links TRBV5-1 with TRBJ2-3; D is unclear. Trimming took 0 bases from V and 6 from J, leaving 5 bases between them. Per germline, CDR1 SGHRS and CDR2 YFSETQ. CDR3 length equals 12 residues. The CDR3, as DNA: TGCGCCAGCAGCTTGGGCGGCGATACGCAGTATTTT. Protein: CASSLGGDTQYF.

The table lists this clone with a few counts. The rearrangement uses TRBV6-1 and TRBJ1-5, with D maybe TRBD1 (5 bases). V was pared by 0 bases and J by 7 bases, with 10 bases between. Germline V gene lookup returns CDR1 MNHNS and CDR2 SASEGT. This CDR3 region has 14 residues. CDR3 coding DNA: TGTGCCAGCAGTGAAGCGCAGGGTGGACAGCCCCAGCATTTT. Translated, it gives CASSEAQGGQPQHF.

The V call is TRBV19, the J call TRBJ2-5, with a possible D match to TRBD2 (5 bases). This CDR3 contains 15 residues. CDR1 and CDR2 from the germline V gene are LNHDA and SQIVND (reference sequence). V was cut by 5 bases and J by 0 bases, with 13 bases left in between. CDR3 DNA sequence: TGTGCCAGTAGTGGAGGCCGAGGGTACCAAGAGACCCAGTACTTC. It yields the protein CASSGGRGYQETQYF.

The chain joins TRBV19 to TRBJ2-2, with 7 nucleotides matching TRBD1. V lost 7 bases, J lost 0 bases, and 5 bases stayed unmatched. This CDR3 is built from 15 residues. Germline V gene data show CDR1 as LNHDA and CDR2 as SQIVND (reference sequence). CDR3 residues: CASTGQVANTGELFF. CDR3 sequence (DNA): TGTGCCAGTACCGGACAGGTGGCGAACACCGGGGAGCTGTTTTTT.

V and J are TRBV7-7 and TRBJ1-1; D is undetermined. Germline values: CDR1 SSHAT, CDR2 FNYEAQ (reference sequence). This CDR3 has 12 amino acids. The germline V and J ends were trimmed by 5 bases and 8 bases, with 12 bases remaining between them. The CDR3 loop is CASSQFGVEAFF. The CDR3 DNA is TGTGCCAGCAGCCAATTCGGGGTCGAAGCTTTCTTT.

V gene TRBV10-3 combines with J gene TRBJ2-1; perhaps TRBD2 as D (6 bases). Per the germline V gene, CDR1 is ENHRY and CDR2 is SYGVKD. The CDR3 is made up of 17 amino acids. V lost 5 bases and J 0 bases, leaving 17 bases between the germline ends. CDR3 DNA: TGTGCCATCAGTAGCAGCGGGCCTGTTCTCTCCTACAATGAGCAGTTCTTC. This gives the protein CAISSSGPVLSYNEQFF.

The chain uses TRBV27 and TRBJ2-1, with no clear D. The CDR3 contains 15 residues. The V gene lost 3 bases and the J gene lost 5 bases, with 14 bases spanning the gap. Germline V gene data show CDR1 as MNHEY and CDR2 as SMNVEV (reference sequence). Here the CDR3 reads CASSFFPPGHNEQFF. As DNA, the CDR3 is TGTGCCAGCAGTTTTTTCCCACCAGGCCACAATGAGCAGTTCTTC.

This clone showed up just a few times. This sequence joins TRBV5-1 and TRBJ2-1; the match to TRBD2 covers 8 bases. Trimming took 0 bases from V and 0 from J; bases not matched to a gene: 5. Germline values: CDR1 SGHRS, CDR2 YFSETQ. The CDR3 has 17 amino acids. The CDR3 loop is CASSLAGGSSSYNEQFF. CDR3 DNA sequence: TGCGCCAGCAGCTTGGCGGGGGGGTCGAGCTCCTACAATGAGCAGTTCTTC.

The V and J genes are TRBV6-1 and TRBJ1-4; D perhaps matches TRBD1 (5 bases). The ends were cut back, 2 bases at V and 8 bases at J, with 15 bases in the middle. In germline, CDR1 is MNHNS, CDR2 SASEGT. The CDR3 length is 15 residues. CDR3 bases: TGTGCCAGCAGTGAATCTGGGGCCTGGTCCGAAAAACTGTTTTTT. This gives the protein CASSESGAWSEKLFF.

This clone was seen only a few times. The chain employs TRBV5-1 and TRBJ1-4, with 11 bases aligning to TRBD1. With 4 bases clipped from V and 4 bases from J, the junction kept 6 bases outside the gene matches. Germline V CDR1 and CDR2: SGHRS, YFSETQ. The CDR3 contains 16 residues. CDR3 nucleotide sequence: TGCGCCAGCAGCAGTGGACAGGGGGCCTATAATGAAAAACTGTTTTTT. Translation: CASSSGQGAYNEKLFF.

The chain joins TRBV9 to TRBJ2-7, with 9 bases matching TRBD2. Germline V gene lookup returns CDR1 SGDLS and CDR2 YYNGEE. The ends lost 3 bases at V and 0 bases at J; junction bases unmatched: 1. The CDR3 is made up of 14 amino acids. CDR3 protein: CASSGSGSSYEQYF. The CDR3 DNA reads as TGTGCCAGCAGCGGTAGCGGGAGCTCCTACGAGCAGTACTTC.

The chain combines TRBV4-2 with TRBJ1-1; D ambiguous. This CDR3 comprises 13 residues. Per germline, CDR1 LGHNA and CDR2 YNFKEQ. V lost 1 base and J 10 bases, leaving 13 bases between the germline ends. The CDR3 spells CASSQVIRVGAFF. The CDR3, as DNA: TGTGCCAGCAGCCAAGTAATACGGGTGGGAGCTTTCTTT.

The chain joins TRBV12-3 or TRBV12-4 to TRBJ1-2; 7 positions match TRBD1. Unmatched junction bases numbered 2, after V lost 6 bases and J lost 4 bases. The CDR3 consists of 12 residues. The CDR3 here is CASSRDSYGYTF. As DNA, the CDR3 is TGTGCCAGCAGCCGGGACAGCTATGGCTACACCTTC.

CDR3 in DNA: TGTGCCAGCAGTGGAAGGACAGGGTGGTCTTATGGCTACACCTTC. Protein: CASSGRTGWSYGYTF. The chain carries TRBV2 and TRBJ1-2; the match to TRBD1 covers 8 bases. In germline, CDR1 is SNHLY, CDR2 FYNNEI. J was trimmed by 5 bases and V by 4 bases; bases with no gene match: 9. CDR3 length: 15 residues.

This chain joins TRBV6-2 or TRBV6-3 and TRBJ1-6; perhaps TRBD1 as D (5 bases). CDR1 and CDR2 from the germline V gene are MNHEY and SVGEGT. The CDR3 sequence is 15 residues long. V was shortened by 6 bases and J by 8 bases, with 17 bases between the two germline ends. CDR3 protein: CASSQGGARYSPLHF. CDR3 DNA: TGTGCCAGCAGCCAGGGAGGGGCTCGGTATTCACCCCTCCACTTT.